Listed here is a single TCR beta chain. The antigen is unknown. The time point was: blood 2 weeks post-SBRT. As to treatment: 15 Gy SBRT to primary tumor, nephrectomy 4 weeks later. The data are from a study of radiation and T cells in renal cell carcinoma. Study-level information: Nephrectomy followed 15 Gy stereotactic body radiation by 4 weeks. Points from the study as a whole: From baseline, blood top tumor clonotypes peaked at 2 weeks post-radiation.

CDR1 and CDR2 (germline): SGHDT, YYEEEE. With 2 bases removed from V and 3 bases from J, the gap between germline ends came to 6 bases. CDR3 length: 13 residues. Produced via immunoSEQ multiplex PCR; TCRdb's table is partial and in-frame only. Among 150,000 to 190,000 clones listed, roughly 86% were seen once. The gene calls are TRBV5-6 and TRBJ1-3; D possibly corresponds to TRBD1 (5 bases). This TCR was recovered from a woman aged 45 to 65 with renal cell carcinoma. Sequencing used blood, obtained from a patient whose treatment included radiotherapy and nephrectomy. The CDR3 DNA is TGTGCCAGCAGCTTAACAGGTGGAAACACCATATATTTT. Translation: CASSLTGGNTIYF. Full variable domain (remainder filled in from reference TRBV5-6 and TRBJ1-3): DAGVTQSPTHLIKTRGQQVTLRCSPKSGHDTVSWYQQALGQGPQFIFQYYEEEERQRGNFPDRFSGHQFPNYSSELNVNALLLGDSALYLCASSLTGGNTIYFGEGSWLTVV.